Presented here are 6 T cell receptor beta chains from one specimen sequenced in a study of molecular identifiers for immune sequencing clone quantification. Each CDR3 protein gets one entry after TCRdb re-called the PCR reads with MiXCR. The table lists more than 450,000 distinct CDR3 sequences, roughly 25% of them singletons. Sequencing was performed on naive CD8+ T cells from blood, with Jurkat cell RNA spiked in. Subset reported: FACS-sorted CD8+CD4-CCR7+CD45RA+ naive T cells. The receptors shown here come from a human donor in good health. Some libraries in this study had Jurkat cell RNA spiked in.

This clonotype was picked up a small number of times. The chain carries TRBV27 and TRBJ1-2; D uncertain. The length of the CDR3 is 13 residues. V was shortened by 3 bases and J by 4 bases, with 9 bases between the two germline ends. CDR1 is MNHEY, CDR2 SMNVEV, per germline (reference sequence). The CDR3 loop reads CASSFSQSYGYTF. For the CDR3, the DNA is TGTGCCAGCAGTTTCTCACAAAGCTATGGCTACACCTTC.

The J gene is TRBJ1-1, the V gene TRBV6-2 or TRBV6-3, with D possibly TRBD1 on 5 matching bases. The CDR3 length is 16 residues. The V and J ends lost 2 bases and 2 bases respectively, with 15 bases between them. Germline CDR1 and CDR2: MNHEY and SVGEGT. DNA of the CDR3: TGTGCCAGCAGTTACCTAGACACAGGCGTTAACACTGAAGCTTTCTTT. This codes for CASSYLDTGVNTEAFF.

This clonotype was counted at least ten times. At one of its ends the junction is not consistent with the germline gene, which may arise from a read error. The chain couples TRBV4-3 to TRBJ2-3; possibly TRBD2 for D (5 bases). CDR1 and CDR2 (germline): LGHNA, YSLEER. The CDR3 is 14 amino acids. The CDR3 DNA sequence: TGTGCCAGCAGCCCCGGACTCAGCACAGATACGCAGTATTTT. Protein: CASSPGLSTDTQYF.

This rearrangement joins TRBV27 to TRBJ2-2; D is undetermined. The CDR3 runs to 15 residues. Trimming pared 3 bases from V and 3 bases from J, leaving 11 bases between. In germline, CDR1 is MNHEY, CDR2 SMNVEV (reference sequence). The CDR3 sequence is CASSFVGIDTGELFF. Written as DNA, the CDR3 is TGTGCCAGCAGTTTTGTTGGGATCGACACCGGGGAGCTGTTTTTT.

Concerning this clonotype itself: A much larger clone lies one base from this, so it may be a read error. The chain has TRBV28 and TRBJ2-7; D possibly corresponds to TRBD2 (6 bases). This CDR3 spans 14 amino acids. Trimming took 2 bases from V and 5 from J, leaving 13 bases between them. The germline V gene has CDR1 MDHEN and CDR2 SYDVKM. The DNA for the CDR3 is TGTGCCAGCAGTTTACTAAACCCGGGGGACGAGCAGTACTTC. Protein: CASSLLNPGDEQYF.

The sample holds one count of this clonotype. The chain couples TRBV4-3 to TRBJ2-3; D could derive from TRBD1 or TRBD2 (6 bases each). The V end lost 6 bases, the J end lost 2 bases, and 15 bases lay between the germline ends. This CDR3 comprises 15 residues. The germline CDR1 and CDR2 sequences are LGHNA and YSLEER. The CDR3 sequence: CASSARGDLTDTQYF. For the CDR3, the DNA is TGCGCCAGCAGTGCAAGGGGGGACCTCACAGATACGCAGTATTTT.